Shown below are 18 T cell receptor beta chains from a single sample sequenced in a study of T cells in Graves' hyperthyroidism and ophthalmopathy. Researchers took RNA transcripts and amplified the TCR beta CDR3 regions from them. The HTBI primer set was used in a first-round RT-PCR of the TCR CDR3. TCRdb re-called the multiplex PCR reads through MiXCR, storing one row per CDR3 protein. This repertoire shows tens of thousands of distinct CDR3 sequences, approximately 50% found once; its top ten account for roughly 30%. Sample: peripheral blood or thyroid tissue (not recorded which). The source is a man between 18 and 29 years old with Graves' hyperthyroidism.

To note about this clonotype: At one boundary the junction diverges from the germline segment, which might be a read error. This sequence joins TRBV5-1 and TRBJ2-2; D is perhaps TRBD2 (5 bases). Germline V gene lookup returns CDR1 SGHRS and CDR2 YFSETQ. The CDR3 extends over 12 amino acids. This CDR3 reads CVSSLKPGELFF. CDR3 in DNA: TGCGTCAGCAGCTTGAAGCCCGGGGAGCTGTTCTTT.

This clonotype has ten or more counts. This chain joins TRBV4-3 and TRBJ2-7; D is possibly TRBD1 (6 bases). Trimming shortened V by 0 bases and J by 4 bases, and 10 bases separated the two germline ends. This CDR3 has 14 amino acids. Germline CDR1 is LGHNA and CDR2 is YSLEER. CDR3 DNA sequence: TGCGCCAGCAGCCAAGATGTACAGGGTTACGAGCAGTACTTC. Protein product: CASSQDVQGYEQYF.

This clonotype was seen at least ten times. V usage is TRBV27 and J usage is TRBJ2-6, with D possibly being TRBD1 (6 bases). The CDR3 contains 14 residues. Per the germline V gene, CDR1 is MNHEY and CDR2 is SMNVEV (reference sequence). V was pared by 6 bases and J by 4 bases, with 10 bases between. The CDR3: CASSRGAGANVLTF. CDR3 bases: TGTGCCAGCAGCAGGGGTGCAGGGGCCAACGTCCTGACTTTC.

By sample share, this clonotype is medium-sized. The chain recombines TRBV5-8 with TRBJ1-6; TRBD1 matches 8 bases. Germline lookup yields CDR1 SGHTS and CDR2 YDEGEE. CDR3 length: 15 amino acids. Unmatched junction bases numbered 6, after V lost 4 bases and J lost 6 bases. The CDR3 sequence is CASSIRGQINSPLHF. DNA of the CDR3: TGTGCCAGCAGCATCAGGGGGCAAATTAATTCACCCCTCCACTTT.

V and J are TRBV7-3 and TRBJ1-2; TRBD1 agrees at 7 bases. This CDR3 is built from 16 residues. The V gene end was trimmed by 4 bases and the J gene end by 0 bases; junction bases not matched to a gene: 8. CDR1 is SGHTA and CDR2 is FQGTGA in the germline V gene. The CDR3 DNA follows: TGTGCCAGCAGCTATGTAGGTGGGACAGCTAACTATGGCTACACCTTC. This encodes CASSYVGGTANYGYTF.

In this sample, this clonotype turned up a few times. CDR3: CASSTGTESYEQYF. The DNA for the CDR3 is TGCGCCAGCAGCACCGGGACCGAGAGTTACGAGCAGTACTTC. The chain combines TRBV5-1 with TRBJ2-7; D is tentatively TRBD1 or TRBD2 (5 bases each). V gave up 4 bases and J gave up 4 bases, with 15 bases separating them. The CDR3 extends over 14 amino acids. Germline V gene sequence: CDR1 SGHRS, CDR2 YFSETQ. Full variable domain (remainder filled in from reference TRBV5-1 and TRBJ2-7): KAGVTQTPRYLIKTRGQQVTLSCSPISGHRSVSWYQQTPGQGLQFLFEYFSETQRNKGNFPGRFSGRQFSNSRSEMNVSTLELGDSALYLCASSTGTESYEQYFGPGTRLTVT.

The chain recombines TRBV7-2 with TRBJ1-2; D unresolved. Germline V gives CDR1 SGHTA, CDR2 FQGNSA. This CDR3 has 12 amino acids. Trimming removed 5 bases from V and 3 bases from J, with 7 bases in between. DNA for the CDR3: TGTGCCAGCAGCAGCTCCTACTATGGCTACACCTTC. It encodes CASSSSYYGYTF.

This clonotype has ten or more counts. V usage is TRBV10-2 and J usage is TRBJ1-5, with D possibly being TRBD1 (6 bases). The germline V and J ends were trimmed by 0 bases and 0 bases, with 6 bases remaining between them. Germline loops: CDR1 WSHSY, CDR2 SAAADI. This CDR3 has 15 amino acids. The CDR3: CASSESGASNQPQHF. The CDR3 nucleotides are TGCGCCAGCAGTGAGTCGGGGGCTAGCAATCAGCCCCAGCATTTT.

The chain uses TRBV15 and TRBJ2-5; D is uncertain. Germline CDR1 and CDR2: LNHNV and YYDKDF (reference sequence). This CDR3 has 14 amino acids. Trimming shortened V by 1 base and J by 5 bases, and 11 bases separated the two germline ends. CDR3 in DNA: TGTGCCACCAGCAGAGCTGACCGGCGGGAGACCCAGTACTTC. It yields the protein CATSRADRRETQYF.

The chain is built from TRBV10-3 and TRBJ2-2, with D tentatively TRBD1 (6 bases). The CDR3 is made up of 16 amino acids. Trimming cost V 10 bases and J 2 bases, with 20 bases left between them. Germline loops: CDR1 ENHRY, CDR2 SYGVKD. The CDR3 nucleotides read TGTGCCACCAGAGCACTCGGGACACCCAACACCGGGGAGCTGTTTTTT. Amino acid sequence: CATRALGTPNTGELFF.

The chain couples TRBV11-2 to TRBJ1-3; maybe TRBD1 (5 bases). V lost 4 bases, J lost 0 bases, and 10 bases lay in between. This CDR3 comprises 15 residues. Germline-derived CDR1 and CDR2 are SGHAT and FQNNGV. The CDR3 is CASSWGRRSGNTIYF. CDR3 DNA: TGTGCCAGCAGCTGGGGACGGCGCTCTGGAAACACCATATATTTT.

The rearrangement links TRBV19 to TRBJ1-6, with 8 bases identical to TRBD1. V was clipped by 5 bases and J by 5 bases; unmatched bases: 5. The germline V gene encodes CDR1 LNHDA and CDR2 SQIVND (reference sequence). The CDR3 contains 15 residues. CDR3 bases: TGTGCCAGTAGTCCAGGACAGGGAAATAATTCACCCCTCCACTTT. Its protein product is CASSPGQGNNSPLHF. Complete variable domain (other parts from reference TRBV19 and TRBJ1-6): DGGITQSPKYLFRKEGQNVTLSCEQNLNHDAMYWYRQDPGQGLRLIYYSQIVNDFQKGDIAEGYSVSREKKESFPLTVTSAQKNPTAFYLCASSPGQGNNSPLHFGNGTRLTVT.

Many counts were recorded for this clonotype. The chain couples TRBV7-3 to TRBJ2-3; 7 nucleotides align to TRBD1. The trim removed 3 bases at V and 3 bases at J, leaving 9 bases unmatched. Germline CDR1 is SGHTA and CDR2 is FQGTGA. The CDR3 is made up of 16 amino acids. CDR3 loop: CASSFHQGVGTDTQYF. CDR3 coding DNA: TGTGCCAGCAGCTTTCACCAGGGGGTCGGGACAGATACGCAGTATTTT.

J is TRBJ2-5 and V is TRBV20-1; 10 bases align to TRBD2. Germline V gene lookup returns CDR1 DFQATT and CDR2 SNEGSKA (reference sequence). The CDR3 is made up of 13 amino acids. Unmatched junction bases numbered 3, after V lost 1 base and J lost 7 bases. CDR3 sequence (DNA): TGCAGTGCTAGAGTAGCGGGAGGTGGGACCCAGTACTTC. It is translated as CSARVAGGGTQYF.

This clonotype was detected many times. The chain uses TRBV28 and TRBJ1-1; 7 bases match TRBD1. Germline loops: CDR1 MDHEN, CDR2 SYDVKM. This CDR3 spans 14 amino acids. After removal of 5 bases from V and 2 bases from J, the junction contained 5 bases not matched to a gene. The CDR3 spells CASSTGALNTEAFF. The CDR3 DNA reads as TGTGCCAGCAGTACAGGGGCCCTTAACACTGAAGCTTTCTTT. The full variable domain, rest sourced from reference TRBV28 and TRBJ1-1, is DVKVTQSSRYLVKRTGEKVFLECVQDMDHENMFWYRQDPGLGLRLIYFSYDVKMKEKGDIPEGYSVSREKKERFSLILESASTNQTSMYLCASSTGALNTEAFFGQGTRLTVV.

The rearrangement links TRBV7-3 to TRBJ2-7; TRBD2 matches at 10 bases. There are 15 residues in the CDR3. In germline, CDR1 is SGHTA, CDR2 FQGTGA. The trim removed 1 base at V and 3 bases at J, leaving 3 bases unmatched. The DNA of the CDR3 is TGTGCCAGCAGCTTAATAGGACTAGCGGACTACGAGCAGTACTTC. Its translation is CASSLIGLADYEQYF.

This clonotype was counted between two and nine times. CDR3 DNA: TGTGCCACCAGCAGTGACAGGGGCCCGAATTCACCCCTCCACTTT. This encodes CATSSDRGPNSPLHF. This chain joins TRBV15 and TRBJ1-6, with 8 bases aligning to TRBD1. V trimming: 3 bases; J trimming: 7 bases; junction bases outside the gene matches: 5. The V gene's germline CDR1 is LNHNV and CDR2 YYDKDF (reference sequence). This CDR3 spans 15 amino acids.

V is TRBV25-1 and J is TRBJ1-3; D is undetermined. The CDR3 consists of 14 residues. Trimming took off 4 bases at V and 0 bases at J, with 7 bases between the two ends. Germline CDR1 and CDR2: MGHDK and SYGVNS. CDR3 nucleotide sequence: TGTGCCAGCAGTGCCCTCTACTCTGGAAACACCATATATTTT. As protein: CASSALYSGNTIYF.